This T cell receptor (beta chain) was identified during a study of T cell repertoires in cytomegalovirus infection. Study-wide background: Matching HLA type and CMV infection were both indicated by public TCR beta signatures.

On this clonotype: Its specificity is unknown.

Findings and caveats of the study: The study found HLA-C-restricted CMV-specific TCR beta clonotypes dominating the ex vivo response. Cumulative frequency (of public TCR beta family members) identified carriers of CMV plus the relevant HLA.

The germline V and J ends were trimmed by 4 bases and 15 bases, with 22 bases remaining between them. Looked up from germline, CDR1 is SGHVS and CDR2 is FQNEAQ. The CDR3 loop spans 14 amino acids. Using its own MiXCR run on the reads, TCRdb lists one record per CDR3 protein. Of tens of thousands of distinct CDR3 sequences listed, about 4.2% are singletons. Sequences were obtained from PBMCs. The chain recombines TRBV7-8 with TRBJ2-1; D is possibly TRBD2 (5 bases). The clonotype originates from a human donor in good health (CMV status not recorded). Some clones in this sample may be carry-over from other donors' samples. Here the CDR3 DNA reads TGTGCCAGCAGCTCCCGCTCCCGGGCCCGGGATGCGTTCTTC. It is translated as CASSSRSRARDAFF. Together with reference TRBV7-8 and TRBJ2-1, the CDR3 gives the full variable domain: GAGVSQSPRYKVAKRGQDVALRCDPISGHVSLFWYQQALGQGPEFLTYFQNEAQLDKSGLPSDRFFAERPEGSVSTLKIQRTQQEDSAVYLCASSSRSRARDAFFGPGTRLTVL.